What follows are 25 T cell receptor beta chains derived from one specimen sequenced in a study of glioma-infiltrating T cells after dendritic cell vaccination. Specified time point: after dendritic cell vaccination, including at tumor progression/relapse. Only in-frame clones appear in the TCRdb table, and some are missing; sequencing was by immunoSEQ multiplex PCR. The table has 80,000 to 95,000 clones, roughly 85% seen once. Specimen: blood, collected after dendritic cell vaccination. These receptors all come from a human donor with glioblastoma.

The chain recombines TRBV7-3 with TRBJ2-3; D remains ambiguous. This CDR3 has 15 residues. Germline CDR1 SGHTA, CDR2 FQGTGA. The germline V and J ends were trimmed by 5 bases and 0 bases, with 12 bases remaining between them. CDR3 sequence (DNA): TGTGCCAGCAGCCCTGCTTCGGGTAGCACAGATACGCAGTATTTT. This codes for CASSPASGSTDTQYF.

The chain employs TRBV21-1 and TRBJ2-1; the table's D call, TRBD2, has no DNA check behind it. TRBV21-1 has pseudogene status. The CDR3 is 18 residues long. This chain's CDR3 is CASSKSLRLADFTMRQFF. The DNA for the CDR3 is TGTGCCAGCAGCAAAAGCCTCAGACTAGCGGACTTTACAATGAGGCAGTTCTTC.

V is TRBV5-1 and J is TRBJ2-1, with 9 bases fitting TRBD2. CDR1 and CDR2 (germline): SGHRS, YFSETQ. The CDR3 totals 16 residues. J lost 3 bases, V lost 3 bases, and 7 bases had no gene match. The CDR3 DNA reads as TGCGCCAGCAGCTCTAATAGCGGGGGAGACTACAATGAGCAGTTCTTC. It specifies CASSSNSGGDYNEQFF.

This clone appeared a few times. DNA for the CDR3: TGTGCCAGCAACTCTGACTTAAGCTCCTACAATGAGCAGTTCTTC. Translating it yields CASNSDLSSYNEQFF. The chain joins TRBV6-5 to TRBJ2-1; D gene ambiguous. CDR1 and CDR2 (germline): MNHEY, SVGAGI. Deletions cut 7 bases from V and 0 bases from J, with 13 bases between. This CDR3 spans 15 amino acids.

CDR3 coding DNA: TGTGCCAGCAGCGATTGGACTAGCGGGACCAATGAGCAGTTCTTC. It is translated as CASSDWTSGTNEQFF. The rearrangement joins TRBV7-3 to TRBJ2-1; 12 bases fit TRBD2. Germline V gene data show CDR1 as SGHTA and CDR2 as FQGTGA. The CDR3 sequence is 15 residues long. V lost 5 bases to trimming and J lost 6 bases; unmatched junction nucleotides: 5.

The chain has TRBV25-1 and TRBJ1-5, with D perhaps matching TRBD1 (6 bases). Per the germline V gene, CDR1 is MGHDK and CDR2 is SYGVNS. The CDR3 spans 15 residues. Trimming cost V 1 base and J 4 bases, with 11 bases left between them. CDR3 sequence: CASSESGQLNQPQHF. As DNA, the CDR3 is TGTGCCAGCAGTGAATCTGGACAGTTGAATCAGCCCCAGCATTTT.

The genes are TRBV27 and TRBJ1-1; 8 bases fit TRBD1. Per germline, CDR1 MNHEY and CDR2 SMNVEV (reference sequence). V lost 0 bases to trimming and J lost 3 bases; unmatched junction nucleotides: 3. The CDR3 spans 15 residues. CDR3 bases: TGTGCCAGCAGTTTATCAAGACAGGGGTACACTGAAGCTTTCTTT. This translates into CASSLSRQGYTEAFF.

The gene calls are TRBV15 and TRBJ2-5; possibly TRBD2 for D (5 bases). Germline lookup yields CDR1 LNHNV and CDR2 YYDKDF (reference sequence). This CDR3 has 15 residues. Trimming stripped 0 bases from V and 1 base from J, with 9 bases between. CDR3 DNA: TGTGCCACCAGCAGAGATCGGGGTTTCCAAGAGACCCAGTACTTC. Encoded protein: CATSRDRGFQETQYF.

This clone was recorded once. This chain connects TRBV5-1 to TRBJ1-1; no reliable D call. This CDR3 contains 9 residues. Germline lookup yields CDR1 SGHRS and CDR2 YFSETQ. V was pared by 6 bases and J by 12 bases, with 9 bases between. The CDR3 here is CASMPLSFF. In DNA form, the CDR3 reads TGCGCCAGCATGCCACTCTCTTTCTTT.

J is TRBJ1-5 and V is TRBV13, with 7 nucleotides matching TRBD1. Germline loops: CDR1 PRHDT, CDR2 FYEKMQ (reference sequence). The junction had 5 bases not matched to a gene; V was cut back by 0 bases and J by 6 bases. The CDR3 consists of 15 residues. The CDR3 sequence is CASSLGPGGSQPQHF. CDR3 nucleotide sequence: TGTGCCAGCAGCTTAGGCCCAGGGGGGAGTCAGCCCCAGCATTTT.

This rearrangement joins TRBV7-8 to TRBJ2-1; D might be TRBD1 (5 bases). The CDR3 is 19 residues long. Germline values: CDR1 SGHVS, CDR2 FQNEAQ. The germline V and J ends were trimmed by 0 bases and 1 base, with 19 bases remaining between them. The CDR3 DNA reads as TGTGCCAGCAGCTTAGCGGGCAGGGTCGTGCAACTATCCTACAATGAGCAGTTCTTC. Protein sequence: CASSLAGRVVQLSYNEQFF.

The chain joins TRBV5-1 to TRBJ2-1; TRBD2 might be the D (5 bases). V dropped 0 bases and J dropped 0 bases, with 10 bases sitting between them. The CDR3 extends over 16 amino acids. The germline gives CDR1 SGHRS, CDR2 YFSETQ. CDR3 loop: CASSLAPGSSYNEQFF. CDR3 nucleotides: TGCGCCAGCAGCTTGGCCCCGGGGAGCTCCTACAATGAGCAGTTCTTC. The variable domain in full, with the rest retrieved from reference TRBV5-1 and TRBJ2-1, is KAGVTQTPRYLIKTRGQQVTLSCSPISGHRSVSWYQQTPGQGLQFLFEYFSETQRNKGNFPGRFSGRQFSNSRSEMNVSTLELGDSALYLCASSLAPGSSYNEQFFGPGTRLTVL.

The chain carries TRBV6-6 and TRBJ2-7; 13 bases fit TRBD2. This CDR3 has 16 amino acids. Germline lookup yields CDR1 MNHNY and CDR2 SVGAGI (reference sequence). Unmatched junction bases numbered 8, after V lost 2 bases and J lost 7 bases. The CDR3 protein is CASSYTRLAGGDEQYF. The DNA of the CDR3 is TGTGCCAGCAGTTACACACGACTAGCGGGGGGTGATGAGCAGTACTTC.

This clone was recorded a few times. The V gene is TRBV4-3, the J gene TRBJ2-7, with 7 nucleotides matching TRBD1. V lost 6 bases, J lost 0 bases, and 2 bases stayed unmatched. CDR3 length equals 13 residues. CDR1 and CDR2 (germline): LGHNA, YSLEER. This CDR3 reads CASSRDSSYEQYF. CDR3 DNA sequence: TGCGCCAGCAGTCGGGACAGCTCCTACGAGCAGTACTTC.

The J gene is TRBJ2-2, the V gene TRBV19; D remains unclear. Between the trimmed V and J ends, which lost 1 base and 0 bases, there was a span of 6 bases. Germline V gene lookup returns CDR1 LNHDA and CDR2 SQIVND (reference sequence). The CDR3 has 15 amino acids. The CDR3, as DNA: TGTGCCAGTAGTATAGCCGCAGCGAACACCGGGGAGCTGTTTTTT. Protein sequence: CASSIAAANTGELFF.

The genes are TRBV27 and TRBJ1-3; D remains unclear. Per germline, CDR1 MNHEY and CDR2 SMNVEV (reference sequence). There are 13 residues in the CDR3. Between the trimmed V and J ends, which lost 4 bases and 0 bases, there was a span of 4 bases. CDR3 sequence reads: CASSSGSGNTIYF. The CDR3 DNA reads as TGTGCCAGCAGTTCCGGCTCTGGAAACACCATATATTTT.

The gene calls are TRBV27 and TRBJ1-4; 7 bases are a match to TRBD1. There are 18 residues in the CDR3. The J segment lost 0 bases and the V segment lost 4 bases, leaving 11 bases of the junction unmatched. CDR1 MNHEY and CDR2 SMNVEV come from the germline V gene (reference sequence). CDR3 loop: CASSSRTGWVATNEKLFF. The CDR3 DNA reads as TGTGCCAGCAGTTCCAGGACAGGCTGGGTTGCAACTAATGAAAAACTGTTTTTT.

This rearrangement joins TRBV6-5 to TRBJ2-5, with no clear D. Germline CDR1 is MNHEY and CDR2 is SVGAGI. With 6 bases removed from V and 4 bases from J, the gap between germline ends came to 6 bases. CDR3 length: 11 residues. CDR3 coding DNA: TGTGCCAGCAGCGGTCCAGAGACCCAGTACTTC. It encodes CASSGPETQYF.

This clone was seen just once. J is TRBJ2-7 and V is TRBV13; possible D gene TRBD1, 6 bases. The CDR3 runs 14 residues. Looked up from germline, CDR1 is PRHDT and CDR2 is FYEKMQ (reference sequence). Trimming took 5 bases from V and 5 from J, leaving 16 bases between them. The CDR3 nucleotides read TGTGCCAGCAGCCGGACAGCCGGAATTGACGAGCAGTACTTC. This gives the protein CASSRTAGIDEQYF.

The chain uses TRBV5-4 and TRBJ2-7, with 8 nucleotides matching TRBD2. V trimming: 5 bases; J trimming: 6 bases; junction bases outside the gene matches: 7. From germline, CDR1 is SGHNT and CDR2 YYREEE (reference sequence). CDR3 length: 13 amino acids. This CDR3 is CASRFAGGFEQYF. The CDR3 DNA is TGTGCCAGCAGGTTCGCGGGAGGTTTCGAGCAGTACTTC.

The chain employs TRBV6-5 and TRBJ2-7; 9 bases are a match to TRBD2. Per the germline V gene, CDR1 is MNHEY and CDR2 is SVGAGI. This CDR3 region has 15 residues. J lost 4 bases, V lost 3 bases, and 7 bases had no gene match. The DNA for the CDR3 is TGTGCCAGCAGTTATAGGCTAGCGGGGCGGTACGAGCAGTACTTC. Its translation: CASSYRLAGRYEQYF.

This clone was seen just once. This sequence joins TRBV5-6 and TRBJ1-1; 9 bases match TRBD1. The V gene end was trimmed by 0 bases and the J gene end by 0 bases; junction bases not matched to a gene: 3. This CDR3 spans 16 amino acids. Germline V gives CDR1 SGHDT, CDR2 YYEEEE. The CDR3 DNA reads TGTGCCAGCAGCTTGGGACAGGGGGTTATGAACACTGAAGCTTTCTTT. Its protein is CASSLGQGVMNTEAFF.

The chain combines TRBV7-3 with TRBJ2-2; 13 bases fit TRBD2. The junction had 0 bases not matched to a gene; V was cut back by 0 bases and J by 5 bases. CDR1 and CDR2 (germline): SGHTA, FQGTGA. CDR3 length: 16 amino acids. CDR3 DNA sequence: TGTGCCAGCAGCTTAACGGGACTAGCGGGAACCGGGGAGCTGTTTTTT. Its translation: CASSLTGLAGTGELFF.

The chain combines TRBV7-3 with TRBJ2-7; possibly TRBD2 for D (6 bases). V lost 4 bases, J lost 4 bases, and 20 bases lay in between. CDR3 length: 16 residues. CDR1 and CDR2 from the germline V gene are SGHTA and FQGTGA. The CDR3 here is CASSSSSGLPIYEQYF. Written as DNA, the CDR3 is TGTGCCAGCAGCTCCTCTTCGGGACTCCCCATATACGAGCAGTACTTC.

The chain joins TRBV7-6 to TRBJ2-3, with a tentative D call TRBD1 (5 bases). Germline CDR1 is SGHVS and CDR2 is FNYEAQ. The CDR3 has 16 amino acids. V dropped 1 base and J dropped 2 bases, with 13 bases sitting between them. The CDR3 DNA reads as TGTGCCAGCAGCTTAGGACAGTTGGGTCCCACAGATACGCAGTATTTT. This translates into CASSLGQLGPTDTQYF.